This T cell receptor beta chain emerged from a study of control samples from healthy donors and cancer patients. The CDR3 spans 14 residues. Per the germline V gene, CDR1 is MDHEN and CDR2 is SYDVKM. Deletions cut 8 bases from V and 4 bases from J, with 17 bases between. The table came from immunoSEQ multiplex PCR; TCRdb's copy has only in-frame clones and leaves some out. The profile shows about 150,000 clones, 93% of them singletons. The table lists this clone with a few counts. Other DNA variants within this sample encode the same CDR3. The sequence was collected from a man over 45 in good health. The J gene is TRBJ1-1, the V gene TRBV28, with D perhaps TRBD1 (5 bases). The sample consisted of blood. CDR3 protein: CASLPSGGTTEAFF. The CDR3 DNA reads TGTGCCAGCCTTCCTTCGGGGGGGACCACTGAAGCTTTCTTT.